Listed below are T cell receptor beta chains from one sample, sequenced in a study of cytomegalovirus exposure and HLA in healthy donors. Assay used: immunoSEQ multiplex PCR; TCRdb lists only in-frame clones, some missing. The table has some 140,000 clones, 65% to 75% seen once. Sequences were obtained from PBMCs. The receptors stem from a man younger than 35 in good health and CMV-seronegative. CDR3s include the opening cysteine and the closing phenylalanine or tryptophan. The D gene is left open where the match is weak. A clone size is listed for some rows: how often the clone was seen (once, few, many), or a class if it is expanded.

TRBJ1-2 | TRBV28 | - | - | TGTGCCAGCAGAGGCTCTAGCACCTATGGCTACACCTTC | CASRGSSTYGYTF
TRBJ1-6 | TRBV7-2 | - | - | TGTGCCAGCAGCCAGGTGGGGGCAGGTAATTCACCCCTCCACTTT | CASSQVGAGNSPLHF
TRBJ2-1 | TRBV29-1 | once | TRBD1 | TGCAGCCACTCTACAGGGGGCACCCCCCGAAACAATGAGCAGTTCTTC | CSHSTGGTPRNNEQFF
TRBJ1-1 | TRBV2 | - | - | TGTGCCAGCAGTGCTGACATAACGAACACTGAAGCTTTCTTT | CASSADITNTEAFF
TRBJ2-5 | TRBV4-1 | - | - | TGCGCCAGCAGCCAACCGGGGTTTCAAGAGACCCAGTACTTC | CASSQPGFQETQYF
TRBJ1-6 | TRBV5-4 | - | TRBD1 | TGTGCCAGCAGCCGTGACAGGGGTAATTCACCCCTCCACTTT | CASSRDRGNSPLHF
TRBJ1-2 | TRBV7-2 | - | TRBD1 | TGTGCCAGCAGCTTAGGGGGCAGGGGGCAACCTTTATATGGCTACACCTTC | CASSLGGRGQPLYGYTF
TRBJ1-5 | TRBV4-1 | - | TRBD1 | TGCGCCAGCAGCCATGTACACATGGGACAGTATAATCAGCCCCAGCATTTT | CASSHVHMGQYNQPQHF
TRBJ2-4 | TRBV5-1 | - | - | TGCGCCAGCAGCTTGGTATCGGGGGGCTTTAACAAAAACATTCAGTACTTC | CASSLVSGGFNKNIQYF
TRBJ2-6 | TRBV5-3 | - | - | TGTGCCAGAAGCGAGGACTCTGGGGCCAACGTCCTGACTTTC | CARSEDSGANVLTF
TRBJ1-5 | TRBV28 | - | TRBD1 | TGTGCCAGCACCGAAGTCAGGGGGCTCAATCAGCCCCAGCATTTT | CASTEVRGLNQPQHF
TRBJ1-3 | TRBV5-1 | few | - | TGCGCCAGCAGCTTGGAGATCCTGGCACTATCTGGAAACACCATATATTTT | CASSLEILALSGNTIYF
TRBJ1-3 | TRBV6-1 | once | - | TGTGCCAGCAGCTCCAGGGCCTACTCTGGAAACACCATATATTTT | CASSSRAYSGNTIYF
TRBJ2-7 | TRBV13 | once | TRBD2 | TGTGTCAGCAGCTCACCCCCGGAGGGACTAGCGGGTACCTACGAGCAGTACTTC | CVSSSPPEGLAGTYEQYF
TRBJ1-2 | TRBV7-9 | - | TRBD1 | TGTTCCAGCAGCTTCGAGACAGGGCAGACCTCTAACTATGGCTACACCTTC | CSSSFETGQTSNYGYTF
TRBJ1-5 | TRBV15 | - | - | TGTGCCACCAGCAGAGACCGGAGTCTTAACAATCAGCCCCAGCATTTT | CATSRDRSLNNQPQHF
TRBJ2-2 | TRBV5-1 | - | TRBD1 | TGCGCCAGCAGCGGCGGACAGGGCTATGCCGGGGAGCTGTTTTTT | CASSGGQGYAGELFF
TRBJ1-6 | TRBV6-6 | - | - | TGTGCCAGCAGCCCCGGACAGTCCAATTCACCCCTCCACTTT | CASSPGQSNSPLHF
TRBJ2-7 | TRBV7-9 | - | - | TGTGCCAGCAGCCGATCGGGAGCGAACGAGCAGTACTTC | CASSRSGANEQYF
TRBJ2-3 | TRBV6-5 | - | - | TGTGCCAGCAGCCCACTTGGCGGGGGCCCCGATACGCAGTATTTT | CASSPLGGGPDTQYF
TRBJ2-7 | TRBV19 | - | - | TGTGCCAGTAGTATTTTCGTGCAGAAGGCGGCATACGAGCAGTACTTC | CASSIFVQKAAYEQYF
TRBJ1-1 | TRBV5-1 | - | - | TGCGCCAGCAGCCTGGTCGGGGGGCGCGTGTGGACTGAAGCTTTCTTT | CASSLVGGRVWTEAFF
TRBJ2-1 | TRBV6-4 | - | TRBD2 | TGTGCCAGCAGAGAGACTAGCGGGGGGGCAGAGGAGCAGTTCTTC | CASRETSGGAEEQFF
TRBJ2-5 | TRBV7-6 | once | - | TGTGCCAGCAGCTTAGAGGCAGGGAAAGAGACCCAGTACTTC | CASSLEAGKETQYF